The 25 T cell receptor beta chains below were found in one sample sequenced in a study of T cells after posttransplantation cyclophosphamide. Clones were read by immunoSEQ multiplex PCR, and TCRdb kept only the in-frame ones, dropping some. The sample presents tens of thousands of clones, none singletons. The sample taken for sequencing was PBMCs. These receptors came from a man aged 50 to 59 in good health, CMV-negative, and a related stem cell transplant donor.

This clone showed up just a few times. The chain employs TRBV14 and TRBJ2-7, with 7 nucleotides matching TRBD1. The CDR3 contains 14 residues. Germline V gene lookup returns CDR1 SGHDN and CDR2 FVKESK. V lost 4 bases and J lost 4; bases outside the gene matches: 7. In DNA, the CDR3 is TGTGCCAGCAGCCTCGGGACAGTTGGGTACGAGCAGTACTTC. It translates to CASSLGTVGYEQYF.

This clone was counted at least ten times. This rearrangement joins TRBV7-3 to TRBJ2-2; 11 bases line up with TRBD1. The J segment lost 6 bases and the V segment lost 5 bases, leaving 5 bases of the junction unmatched. CDR1 is SGHTA and CDR2 is FQGTGA in the germline V gene. The CDR3 is 15 amino acids. CDR3 amino acids: CASSPRTGGSGELFF. CDR3 DNA sequence: TGTGCCAGCAGCCCAAGGACAGGGGGCTCCGGGGAGCTGTTTTTT.

This clone was counted ten times or more. This sequence joins TRBV4-1 and TRBJ2-6; D not certain. The length of the CDR3 is 17 residues. Germline lookup yields CDR1 MGHRA and CDR2 YSYEKL. Deletions cut 1 base from V and 1 base from J, with 11 bases between. As DNA, the CDR3 is TGCGCCAGCAGCCAAGTATGGAGAGAATCTGGGGCCAACGTCCTGACTTTC. It is translated as CASSQVWRESGANVLTF.

In its sample, this clone was seen many times. The DNA of the CDR3 is TGCGCCAGCAGCCAAGACCCAAACGGGGGGCCTTCCTACGAGCAGTACTTC. Translating gives CASSQDPNGGPSYEQYF. The rearrangement joins TRBV4-1 to TRBJ2-7, with TRBD2 as a possible D gene (7 bases). Trimming stripped 0 bases from V and 1 base from J, with 16 bases between. Germline CDR1 is MGHRA and CDR2 is YSYEKL. This CDR3 spans 17 amino acids.

There are many counts of this clone. The rearrangement joins TRBV2 to TRBJ2-3; 9 bases fit TRBD1. CDR1 and CDR2 from the germline V gene are SNHLY and FYNNEI. The junction had 1 base not matched to a gene; V was cut back by 3 bases and J by 3 bases. The CDR3 totals 14 residues. The CDR3 bases are TGTGCCAGCAGTGATGGACAGGGGACAGATACGCAGTATTTT. Amino acids: CASSDGQGTDTQYF.

This clone was recorded at least ten times. The chain couples TRBV10-3 to TRBJ2-1; 7 positions agree with TRBD2. The CDR3 is 16 amino acids. The ends lost 8 bases at V and 4 bases at J; junction bases unmatched: 14. The V gene's germline CDR1 is ENHRY and CDR2 SYGVKD. CDR3 amino acids: CAIGGGDSSSYNEQFF. The CDR3 DNA follows: TGTGCCATCGGGGGGGGTGACAGCAGCTCTTACAATGAGCAGTTCTTC.

There are many counts of this clone. V is TRBV7-9 and J is TRBJ1-4; 9 bases map to TRBD1. V was clipped by 10 bases and J by 7 bases; unmatched bases: 10. This CDR3 is 14 amino acids long. Germline V CDR1 and CDR2: SEHNR, FQNEAQ (reference sequence). The chain's CDR3 is CATSSGQGTEKLFF. In DNA, the CDR3 is TGTGCCACTTCCTCCGGACAGGGGACTGAAAAACTGTTTTTT.

Ten or more counts support this clone. The rearrangement uses TRBV27 and TRBJ2-1; 10 bases fit TRBD2. The CDR3 sequence is 15 residues long. Trimming at V came to 6 bases and at J to 6 bases, leaving 8 bases not matched to a gene. The V gene's germline CDR1 is MNHEY and CDR2 SMNVEV (reference sequence). The CDR3 loop is CASRLLAGISNEQFF. CDR3 sequence (DNA): TGTGCCAGCAGATTACTAGCGGGAATTAGCAATGAGCAGTTCTTC.

This clone has just a few counts. The V gene is TRBV2, the J gene TRBJ2-5, with TRBD2 as a possible D gene (5 bases). Germline assignment: CDR1 SNHLY and CDR2 FYNNEI. Trimming removed 4 bases from V and 11 bases from J, with 14 bases in between. The CDR3 loop spans 12 amino acids. CDR3 region: CASSGESGEQYF. The CDR3 nucleotides read TGTGCCAGCAGTGGGGAGTCTGGGGAGCAGTACTTC.

In its sample, this clone was seen many times. The chain is built from TRBV2 and TRBJ2-7; no clear D. This CDR3 has 13 amino acids. V lost 3 bases, J lost 0 bases, and 6 bases lay in between. The germline V gene has CDR1 SNHLY and CDR2 FYNNEI. CDR3: CASSDQISYEQYF. The CDR3 DNA reads as TGTGCCAGCAGTGATCAGATCTCCTACGAGCAGTACTTC.

At least ten counts were recorded for this clone. The rearrangement links TRBV28 to TRBJ1-5; D might be TRBD1 (5 bases). V was clipped by 3 bases and J by 5 bases, with 20 bases between them. CDR3 length equals 17 residues. Germline CDR1 is MDHEN and CDR2 is SYDVKM. CDR3 coding DNA: TGTGCCAGCAGTTTTAGGGGCCTGCAGAATAGGGATCAGCCCCAGCATTTT. This gives the protein CASSFRGLQNRDQPQHF.

This clone was counted at least ten times. The chain carries TRBV10-3 and TRBJ2-7, with D hard to call. Germline V gene lookup returns CDR1 ENHRY and CDR2 SYGVKD. The CDR3 contains 14 residues. V dropped 3 bases and J dropped 5 bases, with 14 bases sitting between them. The CDR3, as DNA: TGTGCCATCAGTGAAGAACAGCCGCCGGACGAGCAGTACTTC. It translates to CAISEEQPPDEQYF.

This clone was seen many times. The chain combines TRBV5-6 with TRBJ2-7; D gene ambiguous. Trimming pared 0 bases from V and 4 bases from J, leaving 8 bases between. Looked up from germline, CDR1 is SGHDT and CDR2 is YYEEEE. The CDR3 length is 13 residues. The CDR3 nucleotides read TGTGCCAGCAGCTTGGGCAGTCGTTACGAGCAGTACTTC. It translates to CASSLGSRYEQYF.

This clone showed up many times. V gene TRBV6-5 combines with J gene TRBJ1-2; 7 bases fit TRBD1. The ends lost 0 bases at V and 12 bases at J; junction bases unmatched: 10. The CDR3 contains 14 residues. Germline V gene sequence: CDR1 MNHEY, CDR2 SVGAGI. CDR3 amino acids: CASSYSIYRGDHTF. CDR3 nucleotides: TGTGCCAGCAGTTACTCGATTTACAGGGGAGACCACACCTTC.

This clone has ten or more counts. This chain links TRBV2 with TRBJ2-5, with a tentative D call TRBD1 (6 bases). Looked up from germline, CDR1 is SNHLY and CDR2 is FYNNEI. V was shortened by 4 bases and J by 2 bases, with 23 bases between the two germline ends. The CDR3 loop spans 18 amino acids. The CDR3 DNA reads as TGTGCCAGCAGTGCTCGGAGGCCAGGGGCCCTAGGGCAAGAGACCCAGTACTTC. Protein product: CASSARRPGALGQETQYF. The entire variable domain, with the rest obtained from reference TRBV2 and TRBJ2-5, is as follows: EPEVTQTPSHQVTQMGQEVILRCVPISNHLYFYWYRQILGQKVEFLVSFYNNEISEKSEIFDDQFSVERPDGSNFTLKIRSTKLEDSAMYFCASSARRPGALGQETQYFGPGTRLLVL.

This clone was found many times. This chain uses TRBV5-1 with TRBJ2-7, with TRBD1 as a possible D gene (5 bases). V lost 0 bases to trimming and J lost 3 bases, with 10 bases between them. Germline-derived CDR1 and CDR2 are SGHRS and YFSETQ. This CDR3 is built from 14 residues. In nucleotides, the CDR3 is TGCGCCAGCAGCTTGGACAGGCTATACTACGAGCAGTACTTC. Translation gives CASSLDRLYYEQYF.

Ten or more counts support this clone. V gene TRBV2 combines with J gene TRBJ2-1, with 7 bases lining up with TRBD2. This CDR3 comprises 13 residues. Losses at the gene ends were 7 bases for V and 9 bases for J; bases not matched to a gene: 9. Germline V gene data show CDR1 as SNHLY and CDR2 as FYNNEI. CDR3 bases: TGTGCCAGCACAGGACTAGTTGAAGGTGAGCAGTTCTTC. This codes for CASTGLVEGEQFF.

This clone has ten or more counts. The V gene is TRBV2, the J gene TRBJ2-1; 11 bases line up with TRBD1. The CDR3 extends over 14 amino acids. Germline V gives CDR1 SNHLY, CDR2 FYNNEI. With V trimmed by 6 bases and J by 4 bases, 2 bases remained unmatched. CDR3 in DNA: TGTGCCAGCAGGGACAGGGGGCCGTACAATGAGCAGTTCTTC. This codes for CASRDRGPYNEQFF.

The sample holds a few counts of this clone. The V and J genes are TRBV29-1 and TRBJ2-2, with D maybe TRBD1 (6 bases). The germline V gene encodes CDR1 SQVTM and CDR2 ANQGSEA. The CDR3 contains 16 residues. Trimming took off 1 base at V and 4 bases at J, with 16 bases between the two ends. CDR3 region: CSVEVGSGHLTGELFF. The CDR3 region has the DNA TGCAGCGTTGAAGTAGGCTCGGGACACCTCACCGGGGAGCTGTTTTTT.

Ten or more counts support this clone. J is TRBJ2-7 and V is TRBV10-3, with D possibly TRBD2 on 6 matching bases. Germline V CDR1 and CDR2: ENHRY, SYGVKD. Trimming removed 10 bases from V and 3 bases from J, with 16 bases in between. This CDR3 is built from 13 residues. This chain's CDR3 is CATSRGNDYEQYF. The DNA for the CDR3 is TGTGCCACCAGCCGGGGGAATGACTACGAGCAGTACTTC.

Of note for this clone: Other DNA sequences within the sample encode an identical CDR3. V gene TRBV29-1 combines with J gene TRBJ2-7; D perhaps matches TRBD1 (5 bases). V lost 6 bases and J lost 0, with 18 bases in between. From germline, CDR1 is SQVTM and CDR2 ANQGSEA. The CDR3 has 15 amino acids. CDR3 sequence (DNA): TGCAGCGTGCAGCAGGCAGGGCCGTTCTCCTACGAGCAGTACTTC. Amino acid sequence: CSVQQAGPFSYEQYF.

This clone was recorded at least ten times. The chain joins TRBV19 to TRBJ1-4; D ambiguous. CDR3 length: 15 amino acids. V lost 1 base and J 5 bases, leaving 11 bases between the germline ends. Per the germline V gene, CDR1 is LNHDA and CDR2 is SQIVND (reference sequence). The CDR3 DNA reads as TGTGCCAGTAGTATAGGTACTCCGCGAAATGAAAAACTGTTTTTT. This codes for CASSIGTPRNEKLFF.

At least ten counts were recorded for this clone. The gene calls are TRBV28 and TRBJ1-4; D is ambiguous. CDR3 size: 16 residues. CDR1 is MDHEN, CDR2 SYDVKM, per germline. V was trimmed by 4 bases and J by 0 bases, leaving 12 bases between them. The CDR3 DNA is TGTGCCAGCAGTTCCCCCCGGGGAACAACTAATGAAAAACTGTTTTTT. This encodes CASSSPRGTTNEKLFF.

This clone was seen ten or more times. The chain is built from TRBV27 and TRBJ1-1; maybe TRBD1 (6 bases). In germline, CDR1 is MNHEY, CDR2 SMNVEV (reference sequence). The CDR3 extends over 14 amino acids. V was shortened by 5 bases and J by 6 bases, with 16 bases between the two germline ends. CDR3: CASSPYSGTPEAFF. The CDR3 nucleotides read TGTGCCAGCAGTCCCTATTCCGGGACACCTGAAGCTTTCTTT.

The sample holds many counts of this clone. The rearrangement uses TRBV27 and TRBJ1-3; D is perhaps TRBD1 (6 bases). The CDR3 extends over 16 amino acids. Trimming shortened V by 1 base and J by 0 bases, and 10 bases separated the two germline ends. Germline lookup yields CDR1 MNHEY and CDR2 SMNVEV (reference sequence). The CDR3 DNA sequence: TGTGCCAGCAGTTTATGGGGGGGCTCCTCTGGAAACACCATATATTTT. The encoded protein is CASSLWGGSSGNTIYF.